This T cell receptor (beta chain) was documented in a study of post-analysis software for immune sequencing data. Findings of the study overall: Patients showed TRBV5-6, TRBV5-1 and TRBV20-1 among five TRBV segments more frequent than in controls. Patients with multiple sclerosis recorded significantly lower normalized Chao1 diversity than controls, the study found.

Included in the TCR beta cDNA libraries were unique molecular identifiers. Via MiXCR, TCRdb re-called the PCR reads, giving one row per CDR3 protein. Of under 900,000 distinct CDR3 sequences listed, roughly 50% are singletons. CDR1 DFQATT and CDR2 SNEGSKA come from the germline V gene (reference sequence). The CDR3 contains 11 residues. Concerning this clonotype: Its antigen remains unknown.

The sequenced sample consisted of blood. The V and J genes are TRBV20-1 and TRBJ2-4; 7 bases agree with TRBD1. The last part of the DNA fits TRBJ2-7 better; the J call may be wrong. This TCR came from a girl between 5 and 17 years old with multiple sclerosis. The CDR3 loop reads CSAGTDYEQYF. CDR3 nucleotide sequence: TGCAGTGCTGGGACAGACTACGAGCAGTACTTC.